The rows below give T cell receptor beta chains drawn from one sample of a study of T cells after yellow fever vaccination. A single record per CDR3 protein comes from TCRdb applying MiXCR to the 5' RACE reads. This table has some 290,000 distinct CDR3 sequences, around a tenth appearing once. Sequencing was performed on CD4+ T cells sorted from PBMCs, taken 45 days after the yellow fever booster vaccination. The receptors originated from a man aged 18 to 30 who received the YFV17D yellow fever vaccine. Both conserved end residues are part of each CDR3. Fields, in order: CDR3 length, clone size, D gene, V gene, J gene, CDR3 protein, CDR3 DNA. The D gene is left open where the match is weak. Where a row states a size, it is once, few, many or the class of an expanded clone; other rows omit it.

cdr3_length: 13; clone_size: NA; d_call: TRBD1; v_call: TRBV7-3; j_call: TRBJ2-2; cdr3_aa: CASRDTGAGELFF; cdr3_nt: TGTGCCAGCAGAGATACAGGGGCCGGGGAGCTGTTTTTT
cdr3_length: 15; clone_size: NA; d_call: NA; v_call: TRBV7-9; j_call: TRBJ2-1; cdr3_aa: CASSSKGGDYNEQFF; cdr3_nt: TGTGCCAGCAGCTCAAAGGGGGGGGACTACAATGAGCAGTTCTTC
cdr3_length: 18; clone_size: NA; d_call: TRBD1; v_call: TRBV6-6; j_call: TRBJ1-1; cdr3_aa: CASSYSREGRGRITEAFF; cdr3_nt: TGTGCCAGCAGTTACTCGCGAGAGGGCAGGGGGCGAATCACTGAAGCTTTCTTT
cdr3_length: 13; clone_size: few; d_call: NA; v_call: TRBV7-2; j_call: TRBJ2-1; cdr3_aa: CASSPRAGGEQFF; cdr3_nt: TGTGCCAGCAGCCCCCGAGCGGGCGGTGAGCAGTTCTTC
cdr3_length: 13; clone_size: few; d_call: NA; v_call: TRBV4-3; j_call: TRBJ1-3; cdr3_aa: CASSHSGLDTIYF; cdr3_nt: TGCGCCAGCAGCCATTCCGGTCTGGACACCATATATTTT
cdr3_length: 15; clone_size: NA; d_call: TRBD1; v_call: TRBV27; j_call: TRBJ2-5; cdr3_aa: CASSLSLGTVETQYF; cdr3_nt: TGTGCCAGCAGTTTATCGTTGGGGACAGTTGAGACCCAGTACTTC
cdr3_length: 13; clone_size: many; d_call: TRBD2; v_call: TRBV29-1; j_call: TRBJ2-1; cdr3_aa: CSVGGGVHVEQFF; cdr3_nt: TGCAGCGTCGGGGGGGGGGTACACGTTGAGCAGTTCTTC
cdr3_length: 14; clone_size: NA; d_call: NA; v_call: TRBV29-1; j_call: TRBJ2-7; cdr3_aa: CSVGAGAAPYEQYF; cdr3_nt: TGCAGCGTAGGGGCGGGGGCAGCGCCCTACGAGCAGTACTTC
cdr3_length: 15; clone_size: few; d_call: TRBD2; v_call: TRBV11-2; j_call: TRBJ2-5; cdr3_aa: CASSPLRGEYETQYF; cdr3_nt: TGTGCCAGCAGCCCCCTGCGGGGGGAGTATGAGACCCAGTACTTC
cdr3_length: 16; clone_size: NA; d_call: NA; v_call: TRBV18; j_call: TRBJ2-3; cdr3_aa: CASSLGSVRGTDTQYF; cdr3_nt: TGTGCCAGCTCGCTAGGATCGGTACGTGGCACAGATACGCAGTATTTT
cdr3_length: 14; clone_size: NA; d_call: NA; v_call: TRBV6-1; j_call: TRBJ2-3; cdr3_aa: CASSQSSTLLAQYF; cdr3_nt: TGTGCCAGCAGCCAAAGCTCGACCCTACTGGCGCAGTATTTT
cdr3_length: 15; clone_size: many; d_call: TRBD1; v_call: TRBV4-3; j_call: TRBJ1-6; cdr3_aa: CASSPRDRGNSPLHF; cdr3_nt: TGCGCCAGCAGCCCCAGGGACAGGGGGAATTCACCCCTCCACTTT
cdr3_length: 16; clone_size: few; d_call: NA; v_call: TRBV27; j_call: TRBJ1-4; cdr3_aa: CASSLFFAGRHEKLFF; cdr3_nt: TGTGCCAGCAGTTTATTTTTTGCGGGGAGGCATGAAAAACTGTTTTTT
cdr3_length: 13; clone_size: few; d_call: NA; v_call: TRBV10-3; j_call: TRBJ1-2; cdr3_aa: CAIRGSNGGGYTF; cdr3_nt: TGTGCCATCAGAGGGTCCAACGGCGGTGGCTACACCTTC
cdr3_length: 14; clone_size: few; d_call: NA; v_call: TRBV5-1; j_call: TRBJ2-5; cdr3_aa: CASSLSAVGETQYF; cdr3_nt: TGCGCCAGCAGCTTGTCGGCCGTGGGGGAGACCCAGTACTTC
cdr3_length: 14; clone_size: NA; d_call: NA; v_call: TRBV12-3/TRBV12-4; j_call: TRBJ2-3; cdr3_aa: CASSPLDGTDTQYF; cdr3_nt: TGTGCCAGCAGTCCCTTGGATGGCACAGATACGCAGTATTTT
cdr3_length: 13; clone_size: NA; d_call: NA; v_call: TRBV7-9; j_call: TRBJ2-2; cdr3_aa: CASSLEWAGELFF; cdr3_nt: TGTGCCAGCAGCTTAGAATGGGCCGGGGAGCTGTTTTTT
cdr3_length: 16; clone_size: few; d_call: TRBD2; v_call: TRBV4-2; j_call: TRBJ2-1; cdr3_aa: CASSQKLADSYNEQFF; cdr3_nt: TGTGCCAGCAGCCAAAAACTAGCGGATTCCTACAATGAGCAGTTCTTC
cdr3_length: 13; clone_size: few; d_call: NA; v_call: TRBV6-5; j_call: TRBJ2-5; cdr3_aa: CASRRGEGGTQYF; cdr3_nt: TGTGCCAGCAGACGAGGCGAAGGGGGGACCCAGTACTTC
cdr3_length: 13; clone_size: NA; d_call: TRBD1; v_call: TRBV29-1; j_call: TRBJ1-1; cdr3_aa: CSAGQGSNTEAFF; cdr3_nt: TGCAGCGCAGGACAGGGGTCAAACACTGAAGCTTTCTTT
cdr3_length: 14; clone_size: many; d_call: NA; v_call: TRBV3-1; j_call: TRBJ2-3; cdr3_aa: CASSQDSASDTQYF; cdr3_nt: TGTGCCAGCAGCCAAGATTCGGCCTCCGATACGCAGTATTTT
cdr3_length: 13; clone_size: few; d_call: NA; v_call: TRBV10-2; j_call: TRBJ1-5; cdr3_aa: CASTGTPGQPQHF; cdr3_nt: TGCGCCAGTACCGGGACTCCCGGTCAGCCCCAGCATTTT
cdr3_length: 12; clone_size: NA; d_call: NA; v_call: TRBV7-2; j_call: TRBJ1-2; cdr3_aa: CASSLDGGGYTF; cdr3_nt: TGTGCCAGCAGCTTAGACGGGGGTGGCTACACCTTC
cdr3_length: 16; clone_size: few; d_call: NA; v_call: TRBV5-6; j_call: TRBJ1-1; cdr3_aa: CASSLDGGLRGTEAFF; cdr3_nt: TGTGCCAGCAGCTTGGACGGAGGCCTTCGGGGGACTGAAGCTTTCTTT
cdr3_length: 13; clone_size: few; d_call: NA; v_call: TRBV5-1; j_call: TRBJ2-5; cdr3_aa: CASSLGIDGTQYF; cdr3_nt: TGCGCCAGCAGCTTGGGAATAGATGGGACCCAGTACTTC
cdr3_length: 14; clone_size: NA; d_call: NA; v_call: TRBV12-3/TRBV12-4; j_call: TRBJ1-3; cdr3_aa: CASSFAYSGNTIYF; cdr3_nt: TGTGCCAGCAGTTTCGCCTACTCTGGAAACACCATATATTTT
cdr3_length: 12; clone_size: few; d_call: TRBD1; v_call: TRBV29-1; j_call: TRBJ1-2; cdr3_aa: CSVETGGSGYTF; cdr3_nt: TGCAGCGTTGAAACAGGGGGTAGTGGCTACACCTTC
cdr3_length: 13; clone_size: NA; d_call: NA; v_call: TRBV3-1; j_call: TRBJ2-1; cdr3_aa: CASSRMTTNEQFF; cdr3_nt: TGTGCCAGCAGCCGCATGACCACCAATGAGCAGTTCTTC